A selection of T cell receptor beta chains follows, all from one sample in a study of cytomegalovirus exposure and HLA in healthy donors. Sequencing was performed with immunoSEQ multiplex PCR; in TCRdb, only in-frame clones are kept and a portion is missing. Of some 120,000 clones listed, more than 65% were seen once; the top ten hold around 0.95%. Sequencing input: PBMCs. The receptors were sampled from a woman in her 30s in good health and CMV-seronegative. Both conserved end residues are part of each CDR3. D genes are given only for firm matches. Clone size, where shown, is once, few, many, or a class for clones that have expanded.

J | size | D | V | DNA | CDR3
TRBJ2-3 | once | - | TRBV18 | TGTGCCAGCTCACCCTCTTTCCGCGTCACAGATACGCAGTATTTT | CASSPSFRVTDTQYF
TRBJ1-4 | few | TRBD1 | TRBV19 | TGTGCCAGTAGTTGGACAGGGGGATCGCGAGAACTGTTTTTT | CASSWTGGSRELFF
TRBJ1-5 | - | - | TRBV7-2 | TGTGCCAGCAGCTTAGGTATCGGGGTGGGCAATCAGCCCCAGCATTTT | CASSLGIGVGNQPQHF
TRBJ2-7 | - | - | TRBV19 | TGTGCCAGTAGCCACCGAACTGGAGTCTACGAGCAGTACTTC | CASSHRTGVYEQYF
TRBJ2-3 | few | - | TRBV4-3 | TGCGCCAGCAGCCAAGTGAGACAGTCTTCGGATACGCAGTATTTT | CASSQVRQSSDTQYF
TRBJ1-1 | - | - | TRBV6-5 | TGTGCCAGCAGTTACCGCTTCGGGGGCACTGAAGCTTTCTTT | CASSYRFGGTEAFF
TRBJ1-5 | few | TRBD1 | TRBV30 | TGTGCCTGGAGTGTACAGGGGAATCAGCCCCAGCATTTT | CAWSVQGNQPQHF
TRBJ1-4 | - | - | TRBV27 | TGTGCCAGCAGTCCTCTGCGGGGTCGGGTTGAAAAACTGTTTTTT | CASSPLRGRVEKLFF
TRBJ1-5 | - | TRBD1 | TRBV4-3 | TGCGCCAGCAGCCAAGATTTGGTGACAGGGGGCAATCAGCCCCAGCATTTT | CASSQDLVTGGNQPQHF
TRBJ2-2 | - | TRBD2 | TRBV15 | TGTGCCACCAGCAGAGATACAAACCCGGGACTAGCGGTTAACACCGGGGAGCTGTTTTTT | CATSRDTNPGLAVNTGELFF
TRBJ2-3 | - | TRBD2 | TRBV30 | TGTGCCTGGAGTGTACCTAGCGGGGGGGCCCTTAGCACAGATACGCAGTATTTT | CAWSVPSGGALSTDTQYF
TRBJ2-7 | - | TRBD2 | TRBV5-1 | TGCGCCAGCAGCCCGACTAGCGGTTCCTACGAGCAGTACTTC | CASSPTSGSYEQYF
TRBJ1-1 | - | TRBD1 | TRBV5-1 | TGCGCCAGCAGCCCCCACGGGACAGTTCAGGGCACTGAAGCTTTCTTT | CASSPHGTVQGTEAFF
TRBJ1-1 | - | - | TRBV7-9 | TGTGCCAGCAGCCAGCGGAGCGGGGTAACTGAAGCTTTCTTT | CASSQRSGVTEAFF
TRBJ1-2 | - | - | TRBV6-5 | TGTGCCAGCAGTTACTCGAATTCGGGGAACTATGGCTACACCTTC | CASSYSNSGNYGYTF
TRBJ2-3 | - | TRBD2 | TRBV11-3 | TGTGCCAGCAGTCGAGCGGGGGGGGCAGATACGCAGTATTTT | CASSRAGGADTQYF
TRBJ1-4 | - | - | TRBV7-8 | TGTGCCAGCAGCTTAGTACAGGGTTTCGAAAAACTGTTTTTT | CASSLVQGFEKLFF
TRBJ2-3 | - | - | TRBV7-2 | TGTGCCAGCAGCTCGTTACAGGGTTATAGCACAGATACGCAGTATTTT | CASSSLQGYSTDTQYF
TRBJ2-2 | - | - | TRBV9 | TGTGCCAGCAGCGCGGGGGGAGGGGGGCGCCCCGGGGAGCTGTTTTTT | CASSAGGGGRPGELFF
TRBJ2-1 | few | - | TRBV7-8 | TGTGCCAGCAGCGTACAGGCATTTGAGCAGTTCTTC | CASSVQAFEQFF
TRBJ2-7 | - | - | TRBV7-6 | TGTGCCAGCAGCTTAGGCCAGGGGCTGATGGAGCAGTACTTC | CASSLGQGLMEQYF
TRBJ2-5 | - | TRBD1 | TRBV27 | TGTGCCAGCAGCCCACTCGGGACAGGGGAATATTCGTACCAAGAGACCCAGTACTTC | CASSPLGTGEYSYQETQYF
TRBJ1-1 | once | - | TRBV7-7 | TGTGCTAGCAGCTTAGAGGGACGCCTGCTAAAGGGACATACAACGGATGAGACTGAAGCTTTCTTT | CASSLEGRLLKGHTTDETEAFF
TRBJ2-1 | - | - | TRBV7-9 | TGTGCCAGCAGCTCAGGATCCACGCATCCCAATGAGCAGTTCTTC | CASSSGSTHPNEQFF
TRBJ2-2 | - | TRBD2 | TRBV6-5 | TGTGCCAGCAGACTTAGCGGGAGGCCCACCGGGGAGCTGTTTTTT | CASRLSGRPTGELFF
TRBJ1-1 | - | - | TRBV27 | TGTGCCAGCAGTTTATTTGGACAGAACACTGAAGCTTTCTTT | CASSLFGQNTEAFF
TRBJ1-2 | once | TRBD1 | TRBV9 | TGTGCCAGCAGCCCAGGGACAGGGGGCACACGTGGCTACACCTTC | CASSPGTGGTRGYTF
TRBJ2-1 | - | - | TRBV7-9 | TGTGCCAGCAGCTTAGCTCCCCATTTCTACAATGAGCAGTTCTTC | CASSLAPHFYNEQFF
TRBJ1-2 | - | TRBD1 | TRBV19 | TGTGCCAGTAGTGAGACAGGGCTTTATGGCTACACCTTC | CASSETGLYGYTF
TRBJ2-1 | - | TRBD2 | TRBV30 | TGTGCCTGGAGTCTCACGGGACTAGCAAGCAATGAGCAGTTCTTC | CAWSLTGLASNEQFF
TRBJ1-1 | - | TRBD1 | TRBV2 | TGTGCCAGCAGCCGGACAGGCCTCTACACTGAAGCTTTCTTT | CASSRTGLYTEAFF
TRBJ2-3 | - | - | TRBV4-3 | TGCGCCAGCAGCCAAAGAACTCGCGCTCTCTCCTCCCGGGATACGCAGTATTTT | CASSQRTRALSSRDTQYF
TRBJ1-1 | - | TRBD1 | TRBV5-1 | TGCGCCAGCAGCTTGACACAGGGGAGGAACACTGAAGCTTTCTTT | CASSLTQGRNTEAFF
TRBJ1-1 | - | - | TRBV7-9 | TGTGCCAGCAGCTTGAGGGCCACTGAAGCTTTCTTT | CASSLRATEAFF
TRBJ1-1 | - | - | TRBV9 | TGTGCCAGCAGCGGCGCAGGGGTTGGATCGGCTGAAGCTTTCTTT | CASSGAGVGSAEAFF
TRBJ1-4 | - | - | TRBV7-9 | TGTGCCAGCACGCTTGCAGGCCGAGATGAAAAACTGTTTTTT | CASTLAGRDEKLFF
TRBJ1-3 | - | - | TRBV30 | TGTGCCTGGAGTGAGGGGGTCTTCGGAAACACCATATATTTT | CAWSEGVFGNTIYF
TRBJ2-5 | - | - | TRBV28 | TGTGCCAGCAGTTTCCCGCCGGGGATAGAGACCCAGTACTTC | CASSFPPGIETQYF
TRBJ2-6 | few | - | TRBV11-2 | TGTGCCAGCAGCTTGGACAGTTCTGGGGCCAACGTCCTGACTTTC | CASSLDSSGANVLTF
TRBJ2-3 | - | TRBD2 | TRBV11-1 | TGTGCCAGCAGCAGGACTAGAGGGCTCTCCCATACGCAGTATTTT | CASSRTRGLSHTQYF
TRBJ2-5 | - | - | TRBV5-6 | TGTGCCAGCAGCTTCCGACAGACCCAAGAGACCCAGTACTTC | CASSFRQTQETQYF
TRBJ1-1 | - | TRBD1 | TRBV30 | TGTGCCTGGAACCAGGGACAGCCGGAAGCTTTCTTT | CAWNQGQPEAFF
TRBJ1-5 | - | - | TRBV29-1 | TGCAGCGTCGGGGTCCGGGGGGATCAGCCCCAGCATTTT | CSVGVRGDQPQHF
TRBJ2-1 | - | - | TRBV28 | TGTGCCAGCAGTGCGGGACCCCCGGTCTTC | CASSAGPPVF
TRBJ1-3 | - | - | TRBV6-1 | TGTGCCAGCAGTGGCCAGGCTTGGGCTGGAAACACCATATATTTT | CASSGQAWAGNTIYF
TRBJ2-4 | - | TRBD1 | TRBV5-1 | TGCGCCAGCAGCTTGGAAGGGGGGGGGACAGGGGTCTTC | CASSLEGGGTGVF
TRBJ2-5 | - | TRBD2 | TRBV5-8 | TGTGCCAGCAGCCCGGGACTAGCGGAGACCCAGTACTTC | CASSPGLAETQYF
TRBJ1-6 | few | TRBD1 | TRBV27 | TGTGCCAGCAGTCGGAAGGGACAGGGAACTTCACCCCTCCACTTT | CASSRKGQGTSPLHF
TRBJ1-1 | - | - | TRBV5-1 | TGCGCCAGCAGCCCGCAGGGGATTCCCAACACTGAAGCTTTCTTT | CASSPQGIPNTEAFF
TRBJ1-1 | few | - | TRBV30 | TGTGCCTGGAGCATGGGGGGTGGAGCTTTCTTT | CAWSMGGGAFF